Below, 22 T cell receptor beta chains from the same sample are listed, as sequenced in a study of molecular identifiers for immune sequencing clone quantification. TCRdb re-analysed the PCR reads in MiXCR, keeping a single row per CDR3 protein. This sample has 30,000 to 40,000 distinct CDR3 sequences; about 20% occur once, and the top ten carry about 1.1%. Sequenced input: naive CD8+ T cells from blood, with Jurkat cell RNA spiked in. Described subset: FACS-sorted CD8+CD4-CCR7+CD45RA+ naive T cells. These receptors were obtained from a human donor in good health. Some libraries in this study had Jurkat cell RNA spiked in.

A remark on this clonotype: The junction shows a germline mismatch at one end, possibly a read error. The rearrangement uses TRBV7-9 and TRBJ2-5, with D perhaps matching TRBD2 (6 bases). This CDR3 comprises 14 residues. The germline gives CDR1 SEHNR, CDR2 FQNEAQ (reference sequence). CDR3 loop: CASSYRGAQETQCF. As DNA, the CDR3 is TGTGCCAGCAGCTACCGCGGGGCACAAGAGACCCAGTGCTTC.

This clonotype was observed a handful of times. The rearrangement links TRBV4-3 to TRBJ1-5, with no clear D. The CDR3 has 13 amino acids. Looked up from germline, CDR1 is LGHNA and CDR2 is YSLEER. V dropped 0 bases and J dropped 4 bases, with 4 bases sitting between them. The CDR3 protein is CASSQEDNQPQHF. The CDR3, as DNA: TGCGCCAGCAGCCAAGAAGATAATCAGCCCCAGCATTTT.

This clonotype has more than one count but fewer than ten. This rearrangement joins TRBV27 to TRBJ2-3; 8 nucleotides align to TRBD2. Germline trimming cut 4 bases from V and 6 bases from J; bases unmatched to any gene: 9. The germline V gene has CDR1 MNHEY and CDR2 SMNVEV (reference sequence). The CDR3 length is 15 residues. This chain's CDR3 is CASSYGLALLDTQYF. The CDR3 DNA sequence: TGTGCCAGCAGTTACGGACTAGCTCTATTGGATACGCAGTATTTT.

The V and J genes are TRBV29-1 and TRBJ2-1; 8 bases fit TRBD2. From germline, CDR1 is SQVTM and CDR2 ANQGSEA. The CDR3 spans 19 residues. V gave up 1 base and J gave up 0 bases; unmatched junction bases: 14. This CDR3 is CSVEGRVGRAPSSYNEQFF. CDR3 bases: TGCAGCGTTGAAGGCCGCGTCGGGAGGGCCCCAAGCTCCTACAATGAGCAGTTCTTC.

This clonotype was seen repeatedly, ten times or more. This CDR3 is CAWSPRSGVPIEQFF. In DNA, the CDR3 is TGTGCCTGGAGTCCCCGGTCCGGGGTCCCCATTGAGCAGTTCTTC. The V gene is TRBV30, the J gene TRBJ2-1; tentative D call: TRBD2 (5 bases). The CDR3 contains 15 residues. Trimming left V 2 bases short and J 9 bases short, with 20 bases between. Germline CDR1 and CDR2: GTSNPN and SVGIG (reference sequence).

This clonotype was recorded at least ten times. The chain recombines TRBV19 with TRBJ1-1; D not certain. The CDR3 consists of 14 residues. CDR1 and CDR2 from the germline V gene are LNHDA and SQIVND (reference sequence). V gave up 3 bases and J gave up 4 bases, with 12 bases separating them. The CDR3, as DNA: TGTGCCAGTAGTATGGGAGGGCGGGGCACTGAAGCTTTCTTT. Its protein is CASSMGGRGTEAFF. Filled out from reference TRBV19 and TRBJ1-1, the complete variable domain reads DGGITQSPKYLFRKEGQNVTLSCEQNLNHDAMYWYRQDPGQGLRLIYYSQIVNDFQKGDIAEGYSVSREKKESFPLTVTSAQKNPTAFYLCASSMGGRGTEAFFGQGTRLTVV.

This clonotype was counted at least ten times. The chain recombines TRBV6-5 with TRBJ2-5; the D gene is possibly TRBD2 (5 bases). Per germline, CDR1 MNHEY and CDR2 SVGAGI. The CDR3 loop spans 16 amino acids. Trimming removed 2 bases at V and 4 bases at J, with 17 bases between. Here the CDR3 DNA reads TGTGCCAGCAGTTACGCGGGCGGATCCCCCTCAGAGACCCAGTACTTC. It specifies CASSYAGGSPSETQYF.

This clonotype was detected only a few times. The genes are TRBV27 and TRBJ1-1, with D possibly being TRBD1 (5 bases). V gave up 5 bases and J gave up 5 bases, with 15 bases separating them. The CDR3 has 14 amino acids. Germline-derived CDR1 and CDR2 are MNHEY and SMNVEV (reference sequence). The CDR3 loop reads CASSPGTRGTEAFF. In nucleotides, the CDR3 is TGTGCCAGCAGTCCTGGGACCCGAGGGACTGAAGCTTTCTTT.

This clonotype was recorded at least ten times. The V and J genes are TRBV7-9 and TRBJ2-3, with 7 positions matching TRBD1. CDR3 length: 16 amino acids. CDR1 and CDR2 from the germline V gene are SEHNR and FQNEAQ (reference sequence). Germline trimming cut 5 bases from V and 2 bases from J; bases unmatched to any gene: 10. CDR3 bases: TGTGCCAGCAGCGGTAATACAGGGGAAAACACAGATACGCAGTATTTT. Its protein is CASSGNTGENTDTQYF.

This clonotype was counted at least ten times. The chain recombines TRBV12-3 or TRBV12-4 with TRBJ2-3; 7 bases agree with TRBD2. V gave up 4 bases and J gave up 2 bases; unmatched junction bases: 3. The CDR3 consists of 14 residues. In nucleotides, the CDR3 is TGTGCCAGCAGTTCCGGGACTACCACAGATACGCAGTATTTT. This encodes CASSSGTTTDTQYF.

The chain is built from TRBV2 and TRBJ2-3; 9 bases are shared with TRBD1. Trimming removed 3 bases from V and 3 bases from J; junction bases left unmatched: 7. The germline CDR1 and CDR2 sequences are SNHLY and FYNNEI. This CDR3 is 16 amino acids long. DNA of the CDR3: TGTGCCAGCAGTGAGATCCCGGGACAGGGAACAGATACGCAGTATTTT. It encodes CASSEIPGQGTDTQYF.

This clonotype was recorded many times. This rearrangement joins TRBV25-1 to TRBJ2-7, with unresolved D. Trimming shortened V by 6 bases and J by 0 bases, and 9 bases separated the two germline ends. Germline loops: CDR1 MGHDK, CDR2 SYGVNS. This CDR3 contains 13 residues. CDR3 residues: CASSGPYSYEQYF. As DNA, the CDR3 is TGTGCCAGCAGCGGGCCTTACTCCTACGAGCAGTACTTC.

This clonotype came up a few times. The chain joins TRBV9 to TRBJ2-2, with D uncertain. CDR1 SGDLS and CDR2 YYNGEE come from the germline V gene. With 7 bases removed from V and 6 bases from J, the gap between germline ends came to 7 bases. This CDR3 spans 11 amino acids. In DNA, the CDR3 is TGTGCCAGCGGAATTCCCGGGGAGCTGTTTTTT. Its protein product is CASGIPGELFF.

This clonotype was counted only a few times. The genes are TRBV4-1 and TRBJ2-7, with D possibly TRBD1 on 6 matching bases. Germline lookup yields CDR1 MGHRA and CDR2 YSYEKL. Deletions cut 4 bases from V and 2 bases from J, with 15 bases between. The CDR3 totals 15 residues. CDR3 amino acids: CASSPNWAGAYEQYF. CDR3 coding DNA: TGCGCCAGCAGCCCTAACTGGGCAGGGGCCTACGAGCAGTACTTC.

A note on this clonotype: This may be a read error: a much more frequent sequence differs by one nucleotide. CDR3 amino acids: CASSLTGTGNQPRHF. The CDR3 bases are TGTGCCAGCAGTTTAACCGGGACAGGGAATCAGCCCCGGCATTTT. The chain combines TRBV27 with TRBJ1-5, with 9 bases identical to TRBD1. CDR1 and CDR2 (germline): MNHEY, SMNVEV (reference sequence). The CDR3 extends over 15 amino acids.

This clonotype has more than one count but fewer than ten. This chain connects TRBV9 to TRBJ2-7; either TRBD1 or TRBD2 may supply D (5 bases each). This CDR3 is 15 amino acids long. V lost 2 bases to trimming and J lost 0 bases, with 12 bases between them. CDR1 is SGDLS and CDR2 is YYNGEE in the germline V gene. The CDR3 region has the DNA TGTGCCAGCAGCGTTGGGGGAGTGGCCTCCTACGAGCAGTACTTC. It codes for CASSVGGVASYEQYF.

This clonotype was observed many times. This chain links TRBV5-6 with TRBJ1-6; tentatively, D is TRBD1 (6 bases). Per the germline V gene, CDR1 is SGHDT and CDR2 is YYEEEE. The CDR3 runs to 15 residues. Trimming left V 2 bases short and J 8 bases short, with 14 bases between. CDR3 nucleotides: TGTGCCAGCAGCTTACTACAGGGTCAGGATTCACCCCTCCACTTT. This gives the protein CASSLLQGQDSPLHF. Together with reference TRBV5-6 and TRBJ1-6, the CDR3 gives the full variable domain: DAGVTQSPTHLIKTRGQQVTLRCSPKSGHDTVSWYQQALGQGPQFIFQYYEEEERQRGNFPDRFSGHQFPNYSSELNVNALLLGDSALYLCASSLLQGQDSPLHFGNGTRLTVT.

The table lists this clonotype with many counts. The chain employs TRBV5-5 and TRBJ2-7, with D possibly TRBD2 on 5 matching bases. The germline gives CDR1 SGHKS, CDR2 YYEKEE (reference sequence). Trimming left V 1 base short and J 5 bases short, with 13 bases between. The CDR3 has 14 amino acids. CDR3 amino acids: CASSLLSSIDEQYF. The CDR3 DNA is TGTGCCAGCAGCTTGTTGTCTAGCATCGACGAGCAGTACTTC.

Concerning this clonotype: Since a much larger clone is just one base distant, this may be a read error. The genes are TRBV9 and TRBJ1-1, with D unclear. The CDR3 sequence is 13 residues long. Germline CDR1 and CDR2: SGDLS and YYNGEE. Trimming took off 3 bases at V and 3 bases at J, with 9 bases between the two ends. The chain's CDR3 is CASSERMDTEAFF. CDR3 nucleotide sequence: TGTGCCAGCAGCGAAAGAATGGACACTGAAGCTTTCTTT.

The genes are TRBV2 and TRBJ2-7; TRBD2 is a possible D gene (6 bases). The CDR3 is 16 amino acids. Germline CDR1 is SNHLY and CDR2 is FYNNEI. V lost 1 base to trimming and J lost 0 bases, with 13 bases between them. As DNA, the CDR3 is TGTGCCAGCAGTGAAGGTGCGGCGGGGACCTCCTACGAGCAGTACTTC. The encoded protein is CASSEGAAGTSYEQYF.

This clonotype was seen many times. V gene TRBV7-9 combines with J gene TRBJ2-5, with D possibly TRBD2 on 6 matching bases. The CDR3 consists of 13 residues. The germline V gene encodes CDR1 SEHNR and CDR2 FQNEAQ (reference sequence). The V end was cut by 5 bases, the J end by 5 bases, with 12 bases between. The CDR3 nucleotides read TGTGCCAGCAGCCCTACCGGGACTGAGACCCAGTACTTC. It encodes CASSPTGTETQYF.

This clonotype was picked up many times. The rearrangement joins TRBV6-1 to TRBJ1-1; D is perhaps TRBD1 (6 bases). CDR3 length: 16 residues. Germline V gene data show CDR1 as MNHNS and CDR2 as SASEGT. The V end lost 2 bases, the J end lost 5 bases, and 18 bases lay between the germline ends. CDR3 bases: TGTGCCAGCAGTGAACCACAGGGAGCGGGGGATACTGAAGCTTTCTTT. Its protein product is CASSEPQGAGDTEAFF.